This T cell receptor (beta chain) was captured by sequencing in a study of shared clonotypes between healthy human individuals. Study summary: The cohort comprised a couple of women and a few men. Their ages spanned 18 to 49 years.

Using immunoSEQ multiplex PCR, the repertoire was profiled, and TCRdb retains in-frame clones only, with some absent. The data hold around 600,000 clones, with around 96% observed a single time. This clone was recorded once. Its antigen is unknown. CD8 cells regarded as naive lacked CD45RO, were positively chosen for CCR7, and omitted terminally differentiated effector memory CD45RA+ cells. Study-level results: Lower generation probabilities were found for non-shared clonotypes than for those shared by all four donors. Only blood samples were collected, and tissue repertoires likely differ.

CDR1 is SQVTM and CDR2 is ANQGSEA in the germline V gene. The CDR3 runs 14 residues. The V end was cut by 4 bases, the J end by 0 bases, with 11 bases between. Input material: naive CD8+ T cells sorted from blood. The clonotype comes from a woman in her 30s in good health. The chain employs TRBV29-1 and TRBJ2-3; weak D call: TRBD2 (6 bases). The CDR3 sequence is CSVAPGVSTDTQYF. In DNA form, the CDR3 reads TGCAGCGTTGCCCCGGGGGTCAGCACAGATACGCAGTATTTT.